This TCR beta chain was recorded in a study of shared clonotypes between healthy human individuals (TCRdb year 2020). For the wider study: The cohort comprised two women and a few men aged 18 to 49 years. For each donor, CD4 naive and CD4 memory were each given three plates, CD8 naive was given two plates, and CD8 memory was given one plate. To increase sequencing depth and limit assay-specific biases, TCR repertoire library preparation and sequencing were carried out by different laboratories using diverse techniques. Between about 0.85 and 9.5 billion PBMCs per donor were obtained by leukapheresis. The study deeply sequenced blood TCR repertoires of about 5 healthy adults to estimate repertoire size and the extent of clonotype sharing between individuals.

Broader findings and caveats from the paper: When several donors were compared, the shared fraction of clonotypes was about 5% for naive CD4, around 4% for naive CD8, roughly 2.5% for memory CD4, and under 0.5% for memory CD8. Pairwise subsampling led to the expectation that sequencing depth would affect the degree of clonotype sharing among donors. Clonotypes shared by all four sorted-subset donors showed higher generation probabilities than non-shared clonotypes. The genetic and exposure-history diversity represented was limited by the small number of donors. Incomplete sequencing was indicated by rarefaction of sorted-subset datasets, despite the large sequencing depth. Naive subsets generally had larger estimated clonotype richness than memory subsets did. Sampling was limited to blood, and TCR repertoires in tissue likely differ from TCR repertoires in blood.

CDR1 and CDR2, looked up from the germline V gene (reference sequence), are SGHNT and YYREEE. Trimming takes 0 bases from V and 8 bases from J, and the germline ends sit 14 bases apart. Taken from cysteine to phenylalanine, the CDR3 has 14 residues. Only the CDR3 portion is preserved as DNA: 42 bases, with reading frame beginning at the first base. Notes on this clone: Its recognized antigen is unknown. The input lacks base qualities; no much larger clone sits a single base away.

TCR CDR3 regions were amplified from genomic DNA by multiplex PCR using the deep immunoSEQ assay. Extracted genomic DNA from each cell subset was distributed evenly across all wells of several immunoSEQ 96-well plates, and each plate was treated as a replicate. Each replicate PCR for sorted subsets received around 200 ng genomic DNA, equal to some 32,000 T cell genomes. The purified libraries were quantified using a Qubit 3.0 fluorometer, sized with a Bioanalyzer 2100, and then quantified again using the KAPA Library Quantification kit. Every immunoSEQ 96-well plate was sequenced on a separate single-read 150-cycle Illumina NextSeq 550 flow cell. As for the authors' bioinformatics: The immunoSEQ output contained only junctional sequences without quality scores, so filtering could not match that applied to full-length reads. Sequences were annotated with PyIR, a Python wrapper for IgBLAST v1.9, using IMGT germline references to assign V/J genes and CDR3. Any read was removed if the V/J assignment was weak (E-value above 1e-6), the CDR3 was missing, or the read contained stop codons, out-of-frame junctions, or ambiguous translated residues. V3J clonotypes were defined by identical inferred V gene, J gene, and CDR3 amino acid sequence. The percentage overlap between two repertoires was calculated by dividing the number of shared unique clonotypes by the size of the smaller repertoire. Richness of each repertoire was evaluated using RTK rarefaction, the Chao1 estimator, and Recon v2.1 estimates of unobserved clonotypes. For all TCRbeta clonotypes obtained by the gDNA method from four donors, generation probabilities were computed with OLGA. TCRdb took over this immuneACCESS table, retaining in-frame rearrangements with V and J assigned. Such tables are incomplete; in checked studies, under half of the missing clones stem from an unresolved V gene, and the remainder is unexplained. V, J and clone size were drawn from that table, and D and trimming were deduced from the DNA. The sample has over 1.4 million clones on record, 95% to 97% of them singletons. Of the sample, 0.95% to 1.5% is held by the ten largest clones.

The donors were healthy, HIV-negative adults who had no recently reported acute infections or vaccinations. Every donor was a Caucasian adult living in Nashville, Tennessee, USA. CD4+ T cells were enriched by magnetic negative selection; naive cells were then positively selected on CD45RA, and the negative fraction formed the memory subset. Blood was collected by leukapheresis, and PBMCs were isolated by Ficoll-Histopaque density gradient centrifugation and then cryopreserved in liquid nitrogen vapor phase. Purity and quantity of every magnetically sorted T cell population were checked by analytical flow cytometry. From each sorted fraction, genomic DNA was isolated and quantified by UV absorbance on a Nanodrop 2000c.

The V and J genes are TRBV5-4 and TRBJ1-2, with no confident D gene call. Material: naive CD4+ T cells sorted from blood. Explained via the paper, the cell subset or site label denotes: CD45RA+ positively selected. The sequence was collected from a man aged 25 to 45 in good health. The CDR3 protein: CASSLEHQNVGYTF. The sequence in DNA is TGTGCCAGCAGCTTGGAGCACCAGAATGTCGGCTACACCTTC.